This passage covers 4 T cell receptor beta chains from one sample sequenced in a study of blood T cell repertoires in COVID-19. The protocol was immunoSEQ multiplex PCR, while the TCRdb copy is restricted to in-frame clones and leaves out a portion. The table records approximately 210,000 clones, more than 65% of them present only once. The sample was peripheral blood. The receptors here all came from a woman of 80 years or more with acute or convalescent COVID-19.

The CDR3 reads CASSLDSGTGANVLTF. The CDR3 DNA sequence: TGTGCCAGCAGCTTGGACAGCGGGACCGGGGCCAACGTCCTGACTTTC. The chain combines TRBV5-4 with TRBJ2-6, with 7 bases aligning to TRBD2. CDR3 length: 16 residues. CDR1 is SGHNT and CDR2 is YYREEE in the germline V gene (reference sequence). V shed 0 bases and J 4 bases; nucleotides not matched to a gene: 4.

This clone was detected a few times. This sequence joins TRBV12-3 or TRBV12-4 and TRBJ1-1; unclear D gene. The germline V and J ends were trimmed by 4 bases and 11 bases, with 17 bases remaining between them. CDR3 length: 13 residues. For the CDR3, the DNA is TGTGCCAGCAGTTCCTTTGAAACCATAGTGGCTTTCTTT. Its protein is CASSSFETIVAFF.

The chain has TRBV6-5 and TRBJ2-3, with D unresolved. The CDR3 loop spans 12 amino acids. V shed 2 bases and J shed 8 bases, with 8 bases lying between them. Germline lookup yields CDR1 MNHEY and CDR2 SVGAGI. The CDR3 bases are TGTGCCAGCAGTTACGGTTTCGGTACGCAGTATTTT. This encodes CASSYGFGTQYF.

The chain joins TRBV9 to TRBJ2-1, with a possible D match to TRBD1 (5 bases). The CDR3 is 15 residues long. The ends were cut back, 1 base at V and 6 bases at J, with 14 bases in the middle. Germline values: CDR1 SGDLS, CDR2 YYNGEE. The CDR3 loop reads CASSVSAYQGNEQFF. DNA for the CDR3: TGTGCCAGCAGCGTATCTGCCTACCAGGGCAATGAGCAGTTCTTC.